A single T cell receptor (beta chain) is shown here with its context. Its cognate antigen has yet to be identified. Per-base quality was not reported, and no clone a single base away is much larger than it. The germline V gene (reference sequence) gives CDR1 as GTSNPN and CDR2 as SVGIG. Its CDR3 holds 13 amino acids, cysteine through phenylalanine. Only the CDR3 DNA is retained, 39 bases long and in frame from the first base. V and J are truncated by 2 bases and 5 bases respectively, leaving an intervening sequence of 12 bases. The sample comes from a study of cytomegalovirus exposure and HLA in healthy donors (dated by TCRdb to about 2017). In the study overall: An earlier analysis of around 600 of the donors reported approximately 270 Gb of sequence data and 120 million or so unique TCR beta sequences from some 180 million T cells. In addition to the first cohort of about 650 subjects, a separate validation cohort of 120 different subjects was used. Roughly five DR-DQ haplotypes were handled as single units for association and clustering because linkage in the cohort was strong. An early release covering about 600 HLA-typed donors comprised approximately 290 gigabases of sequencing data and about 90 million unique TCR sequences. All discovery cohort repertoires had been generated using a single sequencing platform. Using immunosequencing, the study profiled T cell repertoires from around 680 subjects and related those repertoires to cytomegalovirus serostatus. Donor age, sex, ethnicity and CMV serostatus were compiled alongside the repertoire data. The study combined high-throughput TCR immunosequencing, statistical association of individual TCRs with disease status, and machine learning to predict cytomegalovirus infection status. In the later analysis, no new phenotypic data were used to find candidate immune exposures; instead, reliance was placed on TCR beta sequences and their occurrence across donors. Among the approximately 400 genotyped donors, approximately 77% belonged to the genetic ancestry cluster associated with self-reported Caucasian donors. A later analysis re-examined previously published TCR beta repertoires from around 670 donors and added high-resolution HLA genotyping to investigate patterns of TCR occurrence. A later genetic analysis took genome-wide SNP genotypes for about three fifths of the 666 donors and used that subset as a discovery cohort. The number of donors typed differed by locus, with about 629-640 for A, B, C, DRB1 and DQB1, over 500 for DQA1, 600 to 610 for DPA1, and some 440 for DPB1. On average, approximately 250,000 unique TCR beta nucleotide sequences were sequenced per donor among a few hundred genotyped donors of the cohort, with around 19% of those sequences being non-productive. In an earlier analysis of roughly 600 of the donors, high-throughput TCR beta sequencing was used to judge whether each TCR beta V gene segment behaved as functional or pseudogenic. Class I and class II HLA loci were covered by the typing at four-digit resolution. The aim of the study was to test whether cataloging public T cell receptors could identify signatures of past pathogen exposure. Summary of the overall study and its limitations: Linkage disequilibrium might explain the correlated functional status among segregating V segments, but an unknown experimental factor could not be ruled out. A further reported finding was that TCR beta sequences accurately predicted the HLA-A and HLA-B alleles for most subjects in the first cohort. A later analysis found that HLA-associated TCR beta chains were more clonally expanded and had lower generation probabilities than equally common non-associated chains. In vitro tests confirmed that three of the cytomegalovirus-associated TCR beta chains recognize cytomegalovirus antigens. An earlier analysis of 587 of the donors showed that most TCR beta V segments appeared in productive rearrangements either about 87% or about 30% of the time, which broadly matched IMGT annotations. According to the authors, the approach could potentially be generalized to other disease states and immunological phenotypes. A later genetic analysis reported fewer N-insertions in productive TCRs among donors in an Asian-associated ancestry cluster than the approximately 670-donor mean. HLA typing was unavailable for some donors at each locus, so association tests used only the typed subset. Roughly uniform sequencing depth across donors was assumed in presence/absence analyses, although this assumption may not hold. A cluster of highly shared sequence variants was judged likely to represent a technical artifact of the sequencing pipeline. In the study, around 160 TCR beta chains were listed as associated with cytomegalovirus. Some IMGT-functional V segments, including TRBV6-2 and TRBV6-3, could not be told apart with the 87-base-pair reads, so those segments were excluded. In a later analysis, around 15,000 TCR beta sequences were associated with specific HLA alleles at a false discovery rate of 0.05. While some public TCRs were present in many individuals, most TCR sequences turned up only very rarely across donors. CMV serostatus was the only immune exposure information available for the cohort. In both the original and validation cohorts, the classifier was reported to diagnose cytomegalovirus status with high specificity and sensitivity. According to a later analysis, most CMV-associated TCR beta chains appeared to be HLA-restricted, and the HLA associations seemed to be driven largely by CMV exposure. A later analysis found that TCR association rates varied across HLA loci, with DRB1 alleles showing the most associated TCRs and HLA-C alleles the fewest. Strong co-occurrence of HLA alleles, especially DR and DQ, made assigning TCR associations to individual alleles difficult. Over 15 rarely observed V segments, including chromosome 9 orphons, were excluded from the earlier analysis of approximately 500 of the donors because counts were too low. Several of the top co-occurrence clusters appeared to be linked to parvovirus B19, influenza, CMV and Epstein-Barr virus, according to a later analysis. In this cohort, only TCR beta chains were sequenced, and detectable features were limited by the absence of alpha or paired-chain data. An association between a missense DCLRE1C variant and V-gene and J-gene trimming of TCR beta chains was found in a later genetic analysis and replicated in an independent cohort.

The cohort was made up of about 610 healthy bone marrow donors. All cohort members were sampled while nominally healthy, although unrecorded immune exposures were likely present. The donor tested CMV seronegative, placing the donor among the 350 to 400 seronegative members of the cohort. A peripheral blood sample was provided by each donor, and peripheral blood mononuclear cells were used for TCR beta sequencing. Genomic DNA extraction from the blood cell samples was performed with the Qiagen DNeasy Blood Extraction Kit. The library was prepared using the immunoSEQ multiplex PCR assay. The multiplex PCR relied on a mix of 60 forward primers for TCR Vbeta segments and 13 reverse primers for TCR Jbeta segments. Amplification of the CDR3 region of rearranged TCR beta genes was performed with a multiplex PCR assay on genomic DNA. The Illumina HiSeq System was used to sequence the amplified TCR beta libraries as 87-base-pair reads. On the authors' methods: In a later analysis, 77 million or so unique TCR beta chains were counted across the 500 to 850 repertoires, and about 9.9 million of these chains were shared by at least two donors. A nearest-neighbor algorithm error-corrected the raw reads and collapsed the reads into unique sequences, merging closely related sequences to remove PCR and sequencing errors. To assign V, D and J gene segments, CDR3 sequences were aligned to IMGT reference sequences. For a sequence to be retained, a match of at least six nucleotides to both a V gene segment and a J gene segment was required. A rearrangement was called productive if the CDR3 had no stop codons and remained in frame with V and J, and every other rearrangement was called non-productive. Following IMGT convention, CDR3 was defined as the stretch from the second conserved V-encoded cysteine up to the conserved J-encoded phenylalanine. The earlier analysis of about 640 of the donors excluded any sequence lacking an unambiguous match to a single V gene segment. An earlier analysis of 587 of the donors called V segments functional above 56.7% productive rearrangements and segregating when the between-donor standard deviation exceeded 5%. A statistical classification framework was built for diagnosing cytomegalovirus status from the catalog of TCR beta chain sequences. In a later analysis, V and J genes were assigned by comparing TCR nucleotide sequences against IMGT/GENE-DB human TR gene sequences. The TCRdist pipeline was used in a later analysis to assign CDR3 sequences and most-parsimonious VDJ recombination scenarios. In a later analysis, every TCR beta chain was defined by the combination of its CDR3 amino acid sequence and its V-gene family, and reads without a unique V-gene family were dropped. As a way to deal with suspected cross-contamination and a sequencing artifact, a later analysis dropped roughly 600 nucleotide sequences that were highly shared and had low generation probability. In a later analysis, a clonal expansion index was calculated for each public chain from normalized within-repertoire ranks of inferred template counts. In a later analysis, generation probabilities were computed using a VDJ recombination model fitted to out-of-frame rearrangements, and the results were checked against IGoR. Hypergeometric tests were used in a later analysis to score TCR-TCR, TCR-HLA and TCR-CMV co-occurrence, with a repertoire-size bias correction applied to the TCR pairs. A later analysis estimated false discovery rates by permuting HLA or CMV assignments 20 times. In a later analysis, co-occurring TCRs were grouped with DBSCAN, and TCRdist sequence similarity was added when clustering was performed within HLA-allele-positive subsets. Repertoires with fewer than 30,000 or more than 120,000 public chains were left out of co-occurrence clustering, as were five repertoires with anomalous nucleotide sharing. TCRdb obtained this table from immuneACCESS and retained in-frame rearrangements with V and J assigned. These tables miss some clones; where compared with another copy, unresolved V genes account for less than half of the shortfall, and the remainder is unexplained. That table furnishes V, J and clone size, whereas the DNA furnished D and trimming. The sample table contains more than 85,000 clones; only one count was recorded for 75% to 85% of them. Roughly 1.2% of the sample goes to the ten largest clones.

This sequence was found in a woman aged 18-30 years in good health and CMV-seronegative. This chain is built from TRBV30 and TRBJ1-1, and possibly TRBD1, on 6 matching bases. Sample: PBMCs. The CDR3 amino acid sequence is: CAWSPNRATEAFF. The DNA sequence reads TGTGCCTGGAGTCCCAACAGGGCTACTGAAGCTTTCTTT.